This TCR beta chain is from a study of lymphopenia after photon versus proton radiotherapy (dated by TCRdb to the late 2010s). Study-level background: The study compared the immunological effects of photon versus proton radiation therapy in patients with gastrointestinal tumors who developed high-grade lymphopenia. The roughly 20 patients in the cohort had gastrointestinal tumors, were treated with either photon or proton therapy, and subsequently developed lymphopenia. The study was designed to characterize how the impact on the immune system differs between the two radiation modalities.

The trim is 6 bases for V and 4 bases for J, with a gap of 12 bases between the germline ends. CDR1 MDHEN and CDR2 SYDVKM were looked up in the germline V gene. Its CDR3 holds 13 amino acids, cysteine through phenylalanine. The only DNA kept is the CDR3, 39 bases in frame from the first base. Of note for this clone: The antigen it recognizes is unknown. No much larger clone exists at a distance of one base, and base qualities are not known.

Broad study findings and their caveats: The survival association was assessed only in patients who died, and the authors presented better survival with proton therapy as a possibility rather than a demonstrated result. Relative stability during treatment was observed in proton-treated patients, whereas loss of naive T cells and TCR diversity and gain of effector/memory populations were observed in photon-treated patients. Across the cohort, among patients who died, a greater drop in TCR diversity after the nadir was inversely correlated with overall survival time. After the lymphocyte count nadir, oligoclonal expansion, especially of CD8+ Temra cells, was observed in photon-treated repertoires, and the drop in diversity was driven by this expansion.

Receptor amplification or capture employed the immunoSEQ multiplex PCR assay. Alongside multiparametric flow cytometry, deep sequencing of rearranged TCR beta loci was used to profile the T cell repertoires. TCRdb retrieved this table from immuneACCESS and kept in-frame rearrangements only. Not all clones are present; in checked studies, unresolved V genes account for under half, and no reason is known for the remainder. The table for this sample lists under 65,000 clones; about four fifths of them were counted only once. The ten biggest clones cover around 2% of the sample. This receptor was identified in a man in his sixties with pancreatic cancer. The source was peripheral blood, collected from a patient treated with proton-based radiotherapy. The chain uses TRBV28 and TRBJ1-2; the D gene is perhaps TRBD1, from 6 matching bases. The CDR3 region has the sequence CASSSGQSYGYTF. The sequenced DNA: TGTGCCAGCAGCTCCGGACAGAGCTATGGCTACACCTTC.